These T cell receptor beta chains were read from a single sample in a study of blood T cell repertoires in COVID-19. TCRdb's copy holds only in-frame clones and misses some; the assay was immunoSEQ multiplex PCR. The sample includes roughly 290,000 clones, over 75% of them seen just once. Sequencing was performed on PBMCs or T cells enriched from blood (not recorded which). The receptor source for this set is a woman aged 25-40 years who had recovered from COVID-19. CDR3s include the opening cysteine and the closing phenylalanine or tryptophan.

v_call cdr3_aa
TRBV19 CASNRGTGGPDDTEAFF
TRBV25-1 CASSVRGGMEETQYF
TRBV5-4 CASSIGLGDLHEQFF
TRBV28 CASSLRGTSGYYEQYF
TRBV5-1 CASSLGGGSSYNEQFF
TRBV15 CATSSTGTGRGWQYF
TRBV30 CAWSSPKRGQGNSPLHF
TRBV19 CASSIVTGGNEKLFF
TRBV9 CASSPSGTISYNEQFF
TRBV11-2 CASSLGNRNYGYTF
TRBV5-1 CASSLTAASQETQYF
TRBV6-2/TRBV6-3 CASSYSSLLSGANVLTF
TRBV28 CASTFSVGAGTEAFF
TRBV5-1 CASSPWDSQNTEAFF
TRBV9 CASSVGTSYNEQFF
TRBV9 CASSSRTATNEKLFF
TRBV7-3 CASSPRVGAETQYF
TRBV2 CASRWDTDSPLHF
TRBV7-8 CASSLAGNRGDEQYF
TRBV19 CASNAVAGSEQYF
TRBV5-1 CASSTGNDNSPLHF
TRBV4-2 CASSQDSQYEQYF
TRBV5-6 CASSFRDNGPYEQYF
TRBV11-2 CASSFGRNWEDDGYTF
TRBV7-2 CASSVRGGETQYF
TRBV5-1 CASSLATRVASGANVLTF
TRBV19 CASSLQAGTVFFYGYTF
TRBV2 CASSYSGVATEAFF
TRBV28 CASNPFSQGAVGYTF
TRBV14 CASSQAWSATNEKLFF